These 17 T cell receptor beta chains came from one sample sequenced in a study of beta chain features in type 1 diabetes. Expressed TCRB transcripts were sequenced because the entire RNA isolate underwent reverse transcription. Here immunoSEQ multiplex PCR was the method, and the copy in TCRdb shows in-frame clones only, minus some. In the table there are about 620,000 clones, around 15% of which are singletons. The specimen sequenced was naive CD4+ T cells from blood. Receptor source: a man between 18 and 29 years old in good health.

This sequence joins TRBV19 and TRBJ2-7, with D possibly being TRBD2 (5 bases). Deletions cut 6 bases from V and 3 bases from J, with 18 bases between. Germline V gene lookup returns CDR1 LNHDA and CDR2 SQIVND (reference sequence). The length of the CDR3 is 15 residues. The CDR3 reads CASREDGVGDYEQYF. The CDR3 nucleotides read TGTGCCAGTAGGGAGGACGGGGTTGGGGACTACGAGCAGTACTTC.

Only a few counts were recorded for this clone. This chain joins TRBV28 and TRBJ2-5, with TRBD1 identical over 9 bases. CDR1 and CDR2 (germline): MDHEN, SYDVKM. J gave up 5 bases and V 4 bases, and 8 bases lay outside the gene matches. This CDR3 comprises 15 residues. As DNA, the CDR3 is TGTGCCAGCAGTTGGGACAGGGTAAACTGGGAGACCCAGTACTTC. Translating gives CASSWDRVNWETQYF.

V usage is TRBV29-1 and J usage is TRBJ2-5, with D tentatively TRBD2 (6 bases). The ends were cut back, 4 bases at V and 3 bases at J, with 21 bases in the middle. The germline CDR1 and CDR2 sequences are SQVTM and ANQGSEA. The CDR3 has 16 amino acids. CDR3 DNA: TGCAGCGTTGGGAGGGTTGGTAGAAGGGTAAAAGAGACCCAGTACTTC. This codes for CSVGRVGRRVKETQYF. Combining the CDR3 with reference TRBV29-1 and TRBJ2-5 gives the whole variable domain SAVISQKPSRDICQRGTSLTIQCQVDSQVTMMFWYRQQPGQSLTLIATANQGSEATYESGFVIDKFPISRPNLTFSTLTVSNMSPEDSSIYLCSVGRVGRRVKETQYFGPGTRLLVL.

V is TRBV30 and J is TRBJ2-7; 9 nucleotides agree with TRBD2. V shed 0 bases, J shed 4 bases, and the junction held 4 bases outside the gene matches. Looked up from germline, CDR1 is GTSNPN and CDR2 is SVGIG (reference sequence). The CDR3 spans 14 residues. The CDR3 here is CAWSVSGGPYEQYF. CDR3 in DNA: TGTGCCTGGAGTGTTAGCGGGGGACCGTACGAGCAGTACTTC.

The rearrangement uses TRBV14 and TRBJ1-2; D remains ambiguous. The germline gives CDR1 SGHDN, CDR2 FVKESK. The CDR3 runs to 13 residues. The V end was cut by 2 bases, the J end by 2 bases, with 6 bases between. The DNA for the CDR3 is TGTGCCAGCAGCCAAACAGTCAACTATGGCTACACCTTC. Its translation: CASSQTVNYGYTF.

The V call is TRBV5-1, the J call TRBJ2-1; TRBD1 agrees at 8 bases. Per the germline V gene, CDR1 is SGHRS and CDR2 is YFSETQ. The trim removed 6 bases at V and 6 bases at J, leaving 11 bases unmatched. CDR3 size: 15 residues. CDR3 protein: CASKTGSDRGNEQFF. In nucleotides, the CDR3 is TGCGCCAGCAAGACGGGGTCCGACAGGGGCAATGAGCAGTTCTTC.

A few counts support this clone. V usage is TRBV19 and J usage is TRBJ1-2; possible D gene TRBD1, 5 bases. Trimming left V 7 bases short and J 5 bases short, with 14 bases between. The CDR3 sequence is 13 residues long. Looked up from germline, CDR1 is LNHDA and CDR2 is SQIVND (reference sequence). The CDR3 protein is CASMGRRRYGYTF. CDR3 DNA sequence: TGTGCCAGTATGGGGCGAAGGCGGTATGGCTACACCTTC.

The gene calls are TRBV19 and TRBJ2-7; the match to TRBD1 covers 10 bases. The V segment lost 6 bases and the J segment 4 bases; nucleotides outside the gene matches: 6. The CDR3 contains 14 residues. Germline CDR1 reads LNHDA; CDR2 reads SQIVND (reference sequence). In DNA form, the CDR3 reads TGTGCCAGTAGGACCGGGACAGGGGTATACGAGCAGTACTTC. It specifies CASRTGTGVYEQYF. The full variable domain, its missing parts supplied by reference TRBV19 and TRBJ2-7, is DGGITQSPKYLFRKEGQNVTLSCEQNLNHDAMYWYRQDPGQGLRLIYYSQIVNDFQKGDIAEGYSVSREKKESFPLTVTSAQKNPTAFYLCASRTGTGVYEQYFGPGTRLTVT.

V is TRBV20-1 and J is TRBJ1-2; tentative D call: TRBD1 (5 bases). Germline-derived CDR1 and CDR2 are DFQATT and SNEGSKA (reference sequence). This CDR3 contains 10 residues. In DNA form, the CDR3 reads TGCGCGAGGGACAACTATGGCTACACCTTC. Translated: CARDNYGYTF.

This clone was observed a handful of times. Other DNA sequences in this specimen translate into the identical CDR3. The chain is built from TRBV2 and TRBJ1-5, with D unresolved. Germline V gene data show CDR1 as SNHLY and CDR2 as FYNNEI. The V end lost 1 base, the J end lost 4 bases, and 5 bases lay between the germline ends. The CDR3 is 13 residues long. The CDR3 reads CASSEEGNQPQHF. The CDR3 nucleotides read TGTGCCAGCAGTGAAGAAGGGAATCAGCCCCAGCATTTT.

This clone was found a few times. The rearrangement links TRBV19 to TRBJ2-5, with a weak D call TRBD2 (5 bases). TRBJ2-7 matches the DNA end more closely, so the J call is doubtful. The CDR3 spans 14 residues. The germline CDR1 and CDR2 sequences are LNHDA and SQIVND (reference sequence). CDR3 coding DNA: TGTGCCAGTAATCCAAGAGGGAGCTCCTACGAGCAGTACTTC. Its protein product is CASNPRGSSYEQYF.

The chain has TRBV18 and TRBJ2-3, with D perhaps matching TRBD2 (5 bases). Germline loops: CDR1 KGHSH, CDR2 LQKENI. The CDR3 is 13 residues long. Trimming took 4 bases from V and 2 from J, leaving 7 bases between them. DNA of the CDR3: TGTGCCAGCTCACTCGGGATCACAGATACGCAGTATTTT. Amino acids: CASSLGITDTQYF.

The rearrangement links TRBV7-8 to TRBJ2-5, with D possibly TRBD1 on 6 matching bases. CDR1 and CDR2 from the germline V gene are SGHVS and FQNEAQ. V was trimmed by 5 bases and J by 4 bases, leaving 8 bases between them. The CDR3 sequence is 12 residues long. The CDR3 DNA reads TGTGCCAGCAGCCCCAGGGGAGAGACCCAGTACTTC. It is translated as CASSPRGETQYF. The full variable domain, in which reference TRBV7-8 and TRBJ2-5 provide the parts outside the CDR3, is GAGVSQSPRYKVAKRGQDVALRCDPISGHVSLFWYQQALGQGPEFLTYFQNEAQLDKSGLPSDRFFAERPEGSVSTLKIQRTQQEDSAVYLCASSPRGETQYFGPGTRLLVL.

The chain has TRBV4-2 and TRBJ2-7; D possibly matches TRBD1 or TRBD2 (6 bases each). Trimming stripped 1 base from V and 2 bases from J, with 12 bases between. The CDR3 sequence is 15 residues long. The germline V gene encodes CDR1 LGHNA and CDR2 YNFKEQ. CDR3 sequence: CASSQATGGTYEQYF. CDR3 bases: TGTGCCAGCAGCCAAGCGACAGGAGGGACCTACGAGCAGTACTTC.

This clone was seen only a few times. The chain is built from TRBV6-5 and TRBJ2-2, with D possibly being TRBD2 (5 bases). The CDR3 extends over 15 amino acids. Germline CDR1 is MNHEY and CDR2 is SVGAGI. V was cut by 2 bases and J by 2 bases, with 9 bases left in between. DNA for the CDR3: TGTGCCAGCAGTTACGTGACTACAAACACCGGGGAGCTGTTTTTT. It yields the protein CASSYVTTNTGELFF.

This clone has just a few counts. The rearrangement joins TRBV4-2 to TRBJ2-5, with D perhaps matching TRBD2 (5 bases). TRBJ2-7 matches the DNA end more closely, so the J call is doubtful. There are 13 residues in the CDR3. Germline CDR1 LGHNA, CDR2 YNFKEQ. The CDR3 sequence is CASSQVRVNEQYF. The CDR3 coding sequence is TGTGCCAGCAGCCAAGTGAGGGTCAACGAGCAGTACTTC.

This clone has a handful of counts. The gene calls are TRBV9 and TRBJ2-5; TRBD1 aligns across 8 bases. Looked up from germline, CDR1 is SGDLS and CDR2 is YYNGEE. V was pared by 3 bases and J by 5 bases, with 6 bases of the junction left unmatched. The CDR3 spans 14 residues. The CDR3 bases are TGTGCCAGCAGCGCCCGACAGGGGCGGGAGACCCAGTACTTC. It yields the protein CASSARQGRETQYF. Complete variable domain (other parts from reference TRBV9 and TRBJ2-5): DSGVTQTPKHLITATGQRVTLRCSPRSGDLSVYWYQQSLDQGLQFLIQYYNGEERAKGNILERFSAQQFPDLHSELNLSSLELGDSALYFCASSARQGRETQYFGPGTRLLVL.